This T cell receptor beta chain was sequenced for a study of immune characterization of retroperitoneal liposarcoma. CDR3 length: 13 residues. Germline values: CDR1 MNHNS, CDR2 SASEGT. TCRdb itself ran the PCR reads through MiXCR, one entry per CDR3 protein. Of over 10,000 distinct CDR3 sequences in the sample, roughly 50% were seen once. J is TRBJ2-1 and V is TRBV6-1, with 12 bases lining up with TRBD2. The DNA end favors TRBJ2-7, so the J call may be wrong. This TCR derives from a female donor with retroperitoneal liposarcoma. Source material: tumor tissue. The CDR3 reads CATRTSGTYEQYF. CDR3 in DNA: TGTGCCACGCGGACTAGCGGGACCTACGAGCAGTACTTC.